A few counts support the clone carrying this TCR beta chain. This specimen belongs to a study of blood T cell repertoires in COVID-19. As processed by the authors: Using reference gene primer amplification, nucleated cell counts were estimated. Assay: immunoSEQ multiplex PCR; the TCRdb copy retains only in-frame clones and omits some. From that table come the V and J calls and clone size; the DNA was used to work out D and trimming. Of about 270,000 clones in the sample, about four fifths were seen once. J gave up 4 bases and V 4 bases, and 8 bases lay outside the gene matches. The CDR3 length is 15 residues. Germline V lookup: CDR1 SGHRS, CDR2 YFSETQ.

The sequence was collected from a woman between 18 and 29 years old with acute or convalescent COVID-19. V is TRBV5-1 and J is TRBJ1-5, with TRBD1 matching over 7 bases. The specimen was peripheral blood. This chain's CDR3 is CASSLTGTENQPQHF. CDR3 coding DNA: TGCGCCAGCAGCCTAACCGGGACAGAAAATCAGCCCCAGCATTTT.